This entry lists 21 T cell receptor beta chains sequenced from one sample in a study of preoperative IRX-2 immunotherapy in early breast cancer. The data were produced by immunoSEQ multiplex PCR, yet TCRdb's version contains in-frame clones alone and is incomplete. Here the sample spans 30,000 or so clones, around 83% being singletons. Stated treatment: preoperative locoregional IRX-2 cytokine immunotherapy. The sample in question was lymph node tissue, obtained from a patient treated with IRX-2 immunotherapy. These receptors were taken from a human donor with breast cancer.

V gene TRBV18 combines with J gene TRBJ1-2, with no clear D. CDR3 length equals 17 residues. Per the germline V gene, CDR1 is KGHSH and CDR2 is LQKENI. The V end was cut by 2 bases, the J end by 4 bases, with 20 bases between. The CDR3 sequence: CASSPGVGPSEGYGYTF. CDR3 in DNA: TGTGCCAGCTCACCAGGCGTAGGACCTTCAGAGGGCTATGGCTACACCTTC.

The chain joins TRBV19 to TRBJ2-5, with D perhaps matching TRBD1 (6 bases). V lost 1 base to trimming and J lost 1 base, with 13 bases between them. Germline V gene data show CDR1 as LNHDA and CDR2 as SQIVND (reference sequence). This CDR3 region has 16 residues. Here the CDR3 DNA reads TGTGCCAGTAGTATAGGTACAGGGCTAAGCCAAGAGACCCAGTACTTC. It specifies CASSIGTGLSQETQYF.

The J gene is TRBJ1-3, the V gene TRBV6-7; D might be TRBD1 (5 bases). TRBV6-7 belongs to the ORF category, with a function that is uncertain. Trimming took 2 bases from V and 4 from J, leaving 9 bases between them. The CDR3 sequence is 14 residues long. CDR3: CASSYGRVGNTIYF. The CDR3 DNA follows: TGTGCCAGCAGTTACGGCAGGGTGGGAAACACCATATATTTT.

J is TRBJ2-3 and V is TRBV6-8; D may be TRBD2 (7 bases). CDR3 length equals 14 residues. V was cut by 6 bases and J by 4 bases, with 14 bases left in between. Per germline, CDR1 MNHGY and CDR2 SAAAGT. CDR3 region: CASRSRGGPDTQYF. In nucleotides, the CDR3 is TGTGCCAGCAGGTCCCGCGGGGGCCCAGATACGCAGTATTTT.

The V gene is TRBV6-8, the J gene TRBJ1-4; D gene uncertain. The germline gives CDR1 MNHGY, CDR2 SAAAGT. V dropped 2 bases and J dropped 7 bases, with 11 bases sitting between them. The CDR3 is 14 amino acids. The CDR3 DNA is TGTGCCAGCAGTTACAGGGAACCCCCTGAAAAACTGTTTTTT. This encodes CASSYREPPEKLFF.

The rearrangement uses TRBV19 and TRBJ1-2; a possible D gene is TRBD1 (5 bases). The CDR3 extends over 13 amino acids. The germline V gene has CDR1 LNHDA and CDR2 SQIVND (reference sequence). The germline V and J ends were trimmed by 2 bases and 5 bases, with 9 bases remaining between them. The CDR3 bases are TGTGCCAGTAGTATAAATCAGGGATATGGCTACACCTTC. Translated: CASSINQGYGYTF.

This chain connects TRBV6-8 to TRBJ1-1; D gene unclear. Trimming stripped 2 bases from V and 0 bases from J, with 7 bases between. The CDR3 spans 14 residues. The germline gives CDR1 MNHGY, CDR2 SAAAGT. In nucleotides, the CDR3 is TGTGCCAGCAGTTACCCCCTTCTGAACACTGAAGCTTTCTTT. This translates into CASSYPLLNTEAFF.

The chain's CDR3 is CASRETGVDEKLFF. In nucleotides, the CDR3 is TGCGCCAGCAGAGAGACAGGGGTGGACGAAAAACTGTTTTTT. J is TRBJ1-4 and V is TRBV5-1; TRBD1 matches at 8 bases. CDR1 and CDR2 (germline): SGHRS, YFSETQ. The CDR3 has 14 residues. Losses at the gene ends were 5 bases for V and 8 bases for J; bases not matched to a gene: 8.

CDR3 sequence reads: CASSLLGSYNEQFF. The CDR3 region has the DNA TGTGCCAGCAGCTTATTGGGGTCCTACAATGAGCAGTTCTTC. The chain employs TRBV7-8 and TRBJ2-1; D gene ambiguous. The CDR3 sequence is 14 residues long. Per the germline V gene, CDR1 is SGHVS and CDR2 is FQNEAQ. The V end was cut by 2 bases, the J end by 1 base, with 6 bases between.

About this clone: Its ends do not fully match the called genes, so a read error is possible. The chain carries TRBV28 and TRBJ2-2; D is unclear. Germline V gives CDR1 MDHEN, CDR2 SYDVKM. The CDR3 has 12 residues. The CDR3 bases are TGTGCTAGCAGTTTAGGACCCGGGGAGCTGTTTTTT. This sequence encodes CASSLGPGELFF.

The V gene is TRBV18, the J gene TRBJ2-5, with 7 nucleotides matching TRBD1. V shed 6 bases and J 5 bases; nucleotides not matched to a gene: 9. Germline V gene sequence: CDR1 KGHSH, CDR2 LQKENI. This CDR3 has 14 amino acids. CDR3 residues: CASSQRQGPETQYF. The CDR3 DNA reads as TGTGCCAGCTCGCAGAGACAGGGCCCGGAGACCCAGTACTTC.

This clone occurred a few times. V and J are TRBV29-1 and TRBJ1-3, with a tentative D call TRBD1 (5 bases). Per the germline V gene, CDR1 is SQVTM and CDR2 is ANQGSEA. CDR3 length: 13 residues. V lost 0 bases to trimming and J lost 2 bases, with 5 bases between them. The DNA of the CDR3 is TGCAGCGTTGAAGAACAGGCTGGAAACACCATATATTTT. This encodes CSVEEQAGNTIYF.

V is TRBV28 and J is TRBJ2-3, with D possibly TRBD1 on 6 matching bases. From germline, CDR1 is MDHEN and CDR2 SYDVKM. V shed 0 bases and J shed 3 bases, with 13 bases lying between them. CDR3 size: 16 residues. CDR3 residues: CASSLWAGAETDTQYF. CDR3 coding DNA: TGTGCCAGCAGTTTATGGGCAGGGGCGGAGACAGATACGCAGTATTTT.

The chain uses TRBV29-1 and TRBJ2-1; tentative D call: TRBD2 (5 bases). V gave up 3 bases and J gave up 4 bases, with 13 bases separating them. Germline V lookup: CDR1 SQVTM, CDR2 ANQGSEA. The length of the CDR3 is 14 residues. In DNA form, the CDR3 reads TGCAGCGTTGATCGTGACTATTCATACAATGAGCAGTTCTTC. Its protein product is CSVDRDYSYNEQFF.

This clone was seen a handful of times. This chain connects TRBV19 to TRBJ1-5; 8 nucleotides match TRBD1. Per the germline V gene, CDR1 is LNHDA and CDR2 is SQIVND (reference sequence). V dropped 6 bases and J dropped 2; count of bases not matched to a gene: 6. CDR3 length: 15 amino acids. CDR3 in DNA: TGTGCCAGTAGGACCGGACAGGGACGCAATCAGCCCCAGCATTTT. It yields the protein CASRTGQGRNQPQHF. Complete variable domain (other parts from reference TRBV19 and TRBJ1-5): DGGITQSPKYLFRKEGQNVTLSCEQNLNHDAMYWYRQDPGQGLRLIYYSQIVNDFQKGDIAEGYSVSREKKESFPLTVTSAQKNPTAFYLCASRTGQGRNQPQHFGDGTRLSIL.

The chain is built from TRBV6-8 and TRBJ2-3; 9 bases align to TRBD2. This CDR3 contains 16 residues. Germline V lookup: CDR1 MNHGY, CDR2 SAAAGT. J gave up 6 bases and V 0 bases, and 7 bases lay outside the gene matches. The CDR3 DNA is TGTGCCAGCAGTTACTCGACCCCTAGCGGGACGGATACGCAGTATTTT. It is translated as CASSYSTPSGTDTQYF.

The chain uses TRBV19 and TRBJ2-1; no firm D call. V gave up 1 base and J gave up 14 bases, with 9 bases separating them. The CDR3 is 11 residues long. Looked up from germline, CDR1 is LNHDA and CDR2 is SQIVND (reference sequence). Written as DNA, the CDR3 is TGTGCCAGTAGTATAGGCAGGTCGGAGTTCTTC. It codes for CASSIGRSEFF.

The rearrangement joins TRBV29-1 to TRBJ2-7; TRBD1 aligns across 8 bases. The J segment lost 1 base and the V segment lost 0 bases, leaving 2 bases of the junction unmatched. This CDR3 has 14 amino acids. Germline lookup yields CDR1 SQVTM and CDR2 ANQGSEA. The DNA for the CDR3 is TGCAGCGTTGAAGACGACAGGGGTTCCTACGAGCAGTACTTC. Its translation: CSVEDDRGSYEQYF.

This clone came up a few times. The J gene is TRBJ1-4, the V gene TRBV12-5; TRBD1 matches 11 bases. Germline-derived CDR1 and CDR2 are LGHNT and FRNRAP. J was trimmed by 3 bases and V by 6 bases; bases with no gene match: 6. The CDR3 has 16 amino acids. This chain's CDR3 is CASGLDRGLSNEKLFF. CDR3 coding DNA: TGTGCTAGTGGCCTGGACAGGGGGCTGTCTAATGAAAAACTGTTTTTT.

The chain couples TRBV2 to TRBJ2-3; D remains unclear. V was cut by 7 bases and J by 0 bases, with 11 bases left in between. Per germline, CDR1 SNHLY and CDR2 FYNNEI. The CDR3 is made up of 14 amino acids. CDR3 nucleotides: TGTGCCAGCAACATCGCCCCCAGCACAGATACGCAGTATTTT. Its translation: CASNIAPSTDTQYF.

The rearrangement links TRBV15 to TRBJ2-7, with 9 nucleotides matching TRBD1. V was pared by 6 bases and J by 5 bases, with 11 bases of the junction left unmatched. The CDR3 totals 15 residues. Germline V gives CDR1 LNHNV, CDR2 YYDKDF (reference sequence). In DNA form, the CDR3 reads TGTGCCACCAGAAGTGGAGGACAGGGGTTCCACGAGCAGTACTTC. Protein: CATRSGGQGFHEQYF.